This is a list of T cell receptor beta chains from one sample in a study of blood T cells in healthy people across ages. TCRdb processed the 5' RACE reads anew with MiXCR; each CDR3 protein has one entry. The table lists 1.5 million to 1.8 million distinct CDR3 sequences, around 40% of them singletons. Input material: blood. Source of these receptors: a woman between 18 and 29 years old in good health. Both conserved end residues are part of each CDR3. A D gene is named only where the DNA matches it firmly. Only part of the rows carry a size: once, few, many, or a class if the clone is expanded.

D	size	V	J	CDR3	DNA
-	once	TRBV5-1	TRBJ1-2	CASSLLGGTYGYTF	TGCGCCAGCAGCTTACTAGGGGGGACCTATGGCTACACCTTC
-	-	TRBV12-3/TRBV12-4	TRBJ1-4	CACSVRPLEEKLFF	TGTGCCTGCAGTGTTCGACCTCTTGAGGAAAAACTGTTTTTT
TRBD2	-	TRBV20-1	TRBJ2-2	CSAVAGGPIGELFF	TGCAGTGCTGTAGCGGGGGGGCCGATCGGGGAGCTGTTTTTT
-	-	TRBV5-6	TRBJ1-5	CASSLAIGQGINQPQHF	TGTGCCAGCAGCTTGGCCATCGGGCAGGGGATAAATCAGCCCCAGCATTTT
-	-	TRBV20-1	TRBJ1-2	CSAEGGGGYTF	TGCAGTGCCGAGGGAGGGGGTGGCTACACCTTC
TRBD1	-	TRBV12-5	TRBJ1-5	CASGWGQGNQPQHF	TGTGCTAGTGGTTGGGGACAGGGAAATCAGCCCCAGCATTTT
TRBD1	-	TRBV20-1	TRBJ2-2	CSARGQPNTGELFF	TGCAGTGCCAGGGGACAGCCCAACACCGGGGAGCTGTTTTTT
-	once	TRBV14	TRBJ1-6	CASSQEGGFYNSPLHF	TGTGCCAGCAGCCAAGAGGGGGGGTTCTATAATTCACCCCTCCACTTT
-	-	TRBV9	TRBJ2-5	CASSGRWVGGNEQYF	TGTGCCAGCAGCGGCCGGTGGGTGGGGGGCAATGAGCAGTACTTC
TRBD1	-	TRBV13	TRBJ1-2	CASSFSGGDYGYTF	TGTGCCAGCAGCTTTTCAGGGGGGGACTATGGCTACACCTTC
TRBD1	few	TRBV28	TRBJ2-6	CASTTGAGANVLTF	TGTGCCAGCACCACAGGGGCTGGGGCCAACGTCCTGACTTTC
-	-	TRBV5-1	TRBJ2-3	CASSLGPGQPTDTQYF	TGCGCCAGCAGCTTGGGCCCCGGACAGCCTACAGATACGCAGTATTTT
TRBD1	-	TRBV10-3	TRBJ2-5	CAISPGDREYQETQYF	TGTGCCATCAGTCCCGGGGACAGGGAGTACCAAGAGACCCAGTACTTC
-	few	TRBV12-3/TRBV12-4	TRBJ2-4	CASSRGVAMRLAKNIQYF	TGTGCCAGCAGCCGAGGGGTCGCGATGCGACTAGCCAAAAACATTCAGTACTTC
-	few	TRBV12-3/TRBV12-4	TRBJ1-1	CASSYTANTEAFF	TGTGCCAGCAGTTATACAGCGAACACTGAAGCTTTCTTT
TRBD1	-	TRBV12-3/TRBV12-4	TRBJ1-2	CASSKTGGGYGYTF	TGTGCCAGCAGCAAGACAGGGGGCGGCTATGGCTACACCTTC
TRBD1	-	TRBV12-3/TRBV12-4	TRBJ2-4	CASRDRGRETRYF	TGTGCCAGCAGGGACAGGGGGCGGGAGACCCGGTACTTC
TRBD2	-	TRBV20-1	TRBJ2-5	CSAPRVQTSERATQYF	TGCAGTGCTCCCAGGGTACAGACTAGCGAGAGAGCGACCCAGTACTTC
-	-	TRBV18	TRBJ2-7	CASSRVQGRNEQYF	TGTGCCAGCTCAAGAGTGCAAGGTCGAAACGAGCAGTACTTC
TRBD2	few	TRBV13	TRBJ2-7	CASSALAGGSYEQYF	TGTGCCAGCAGCGCCCTAGCGGGAGGAAGCTACGAGCAGTACTTC
-	-	TRBV25-1	TRBJ1-2	CASSYLGGPADGYTF	TGTGCCAGCAGCTACCTCGGAGGGCCGGCGGATGGCTACACCTTC
TRBD1	-	TRBV12-5	TRBJ2-7	CASGPATGSSYEQYF	TGTGCTAGTGGACCTGCGACAGGGTCCTCCTACGAGCAGTACTTC
-	few	TRBV12-5	TRBJ1-2	CASGSPRGNVYGYTF	TGTGCTAGTGGTTCGCCGCGTGGGAACGTCTATGGCTACACCTTC
-	-	TRBV5-1	TRBJ2-5	CASSFVRQGQETQYF	TGCGCCAGCAGCTTTGTCCGCCAGGGCCAAGAGACCCAGTACTTC
TRBD1	-	TRBV4-1	TRBJ1-1	CASSPQGGLPTEAFF	TGCGCCAGCAGCCCACAGGGGGGCCTTCCTACTGAAGCTTTCTTT
-	few	TRBV11-2	TRBJ2-5	CASSLGRRVETQYF	TGTGCCAGCAGCTTAGGTCGGAGGGTGGAGACCCAGTACTTC
TRBD2	-	TRBV5-1	TRBJ2-1	CASRPGLNNEQFF	TGCGCCAGCAGACCGGGACTAAACAATGAGCAGTTCTTC
TRBD2	-	TRBV6-1	TRBJ2-3	CASSEALAGGKADTQYF	TGTGCCAGCAGTGAAGCTCTAGCGGGAGGGAAGGCAGATACGCAGTATTTT
-	few	TRBV13	TRBJ1-1	CASSEWTAGSAEAFF	TGTGCCAGCAGCGAATGGACAGCGGGGTCCGCTGAAGCTTTCTTT
TRBD1	-	TRBV2	TRBJ2-1	CASSFSGTEETQFF	TGTGCCAGCAGTTTCTCCGGGACAGAGGAGACCCAGTTCTTC
-	few	TRBV5-4	TRBJ2-3	CASSLELNTDTQYF	TGTGCCAGCAGCTTGGAACTCAACACAGATACGCAGTATTTT
-	-	TRBV7-2	TRBJ1-1	CATQFYGSEAFF	TGTGCCACCCAATTTTACGGGTCTGAAGCTTTCTTT
-	few	TRBV12-3/TRBV12-4	TRBJ2-7	CASSSAPGYEQYF	TGTGCCAGCAGTTCCGCCCCTGGGTACGAGCAGTACTTC
-	-	TRBV7-9	TRBJ2-2	CASSARRFANTGELFF	TGTGCCAGCAGCGCCAGAAGGTTCGCTAACACCGGGGAGCTGTTTTTT
-	-	TRBV18	TRBJ2-2	CASSPATANTGELFF	TGTGCCAGCTCACCAGCGACAGCGAACACCGGGGAGCTGTTTTTT
-	few	TRBV20-1	TRBJ2-3	CSAFSYTGTSLTDTQYF	TGCAGTGCTTTTTCCTATACCGGGACTTCCCTCACAGATACGCAGTATTTT
-	-	TRBV24-1	TRBJ2-5	CATSDSIGGGETQYF	TGTGCCACCAGTGACTCAATTGGCGGCGGCGAGACCCAGTACTTC
TRBD1	-	TRBV10-2	TRBJ1-4	CTSSEDRDEKLFF	TGCACCAGCAGTGAGGACAGGGATGAAAAACTGTTTTTT
TRBD1	-	TRBV15	TRBJ1-5	CATSRQTGAPDQPQHF	TGCGCCACCAGCAGGCAGACAGGGGCCCCCGATCAGCCCCAGCATTTT
-	-	TRBV7-2	TRBJ2-3	CASSLLGIATDTQYF	TGTGCCAGCAGCTTACTGGGGATCGCCACAGATACGCAGTATTTT
TRBD1	-	TRBV7-2	TRBJ1-4	CASSSGTEKLFF	TGTGCCAGCAGCTCCGGGACAGAGAAACTGTTTTTT
TRBD1	few	TRBV4-3	TRBJ2-7	CASSRDRGRFGFRSYEQYF	TGCGCCAGCAGCCGAGACAGGGGGCGCTTCGGATTCCGCTCCTATGAGCAGTACTTC
-	-	TRBV12-5	TRBJ1-6	CASGLDLRSRGSPLHF	TGTGCTAGTGGTTTGGATTTGAGGAGTAGGGGCTCACCCCTCCACTTT
-	few	TRBV12-3/TRBV12-4	TRBJ2-1	CASSDLESSYNEQFF	TGTGCCAGCAGTGACTTAGAGAGCTCCTACAATGAGCAGTTCTTC
-	-	TRBV6-2/TRBV6-3	TRBJ2-7	CASTETGELYGQYF	TGTGCCAGCACTGAAACGGGGGAGCTCTACGGGCAGTACTTC
-	-	TRBV7-2	TRBJ2-3	CASSLAGLAKDTQYF	TGTGCCAGCAGCTTAGCAGGGCTAGCGAAAGATACGCAGTATTTT